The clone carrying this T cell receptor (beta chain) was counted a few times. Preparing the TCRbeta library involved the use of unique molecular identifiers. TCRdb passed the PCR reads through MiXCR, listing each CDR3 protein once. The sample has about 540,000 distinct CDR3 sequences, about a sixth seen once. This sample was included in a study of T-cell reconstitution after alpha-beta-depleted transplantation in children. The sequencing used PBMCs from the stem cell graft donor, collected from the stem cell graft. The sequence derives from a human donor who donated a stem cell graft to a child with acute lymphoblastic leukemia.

As DNA, the CDR3 is TGTGCCAGCAGTCCCGGACAGGGCCTAAGCTCTGGAAACACCATATATTTT. Translating gives CASSPGQGLSSGNTIYF. The rearrangement uses TRBV12-3 or TRBV12-4 and TRBJ1-3, with 8 bases matching TRBD1. Trimming at V came to 5 bases and at J to 0 bases, leaving 9 bases not matched to a gene. CDR3 length: 17 residues.